These 15 T cell receptor beta chains were all obtained from the same sample, sequenced in a study of tumor and adjacent non-tumor tissue in lung cancer. This sample's RNA came from whole unsorted tissue. TCRbeta libraries were built with three rounds of nested PCR, modified from ARM-PCR. MiXCR was run by TCRdb on the multiplex PCR reads, yielding one entry per CDR3 protein. The sample has about 93,000 distinct CDR3 sequences; 67% are singletons. The material sequenced was lung tumor tissue. These receptors were obtained from a man aged 55-75 years with non-small cell lung cancer.

This clonotype was picked up many times. The rearrangement joins TRBV6-5 to TRBJ2-5; 7 bases map to TRBD1. This CDR3 comprises 14 residues. V dropped 2 bases and J dropped 1; count of bases not matched to a gene: 1. Germline V gene data show CDR1 as MNHEY and CDR2 as SVGAGI. The CDR3 region has the DNA TGTGCCAGCAGTTACAGGGGGCGCCAAGAGACCCAGTACTTC. Translated: CASSYRGRQETQYF.

The CDR3 sequence is CASSDRTGGISGANVLTF. The CDR3 DNA is TGTGCCAGCAGTGATAGGACAGGGGGAATTTCTGGGGCCAACGTCCTGACTTTC. The chain couples TRBV2 to TRBJ2-6, with 10 bases lining up with TRBD1. The CDR3 runs 18 residues. From germline, CDR1 is SNHLY and CDR2 FYNNEI. The ends lost 3 bases at V and 1 base at J; junction bases unmatched: 6.

To note about this clonotype: A clone one base away is much larger, so this may be a read error. Because it lacks the conserved phenylalanine or tryptophan at the end, this CDR3 is likely a read error. The CDR3 loop reads CSAKGGAGELFL. For the CDR3, the DNA is TGCAGTGCTAAGGGAGGGGCCGGGGAGCTGTTTTTA. The V call is TRBV20-1, the J call TRBJ2-2; 7 nucleotides align to TRBD2. Germline-derived CDR1 and CDR2 are DFQATT and SNEGSKA (reference sequence). The CDR3 consists of 12 residues. The V and J ends lost 4 bases and 6 bases, in that order; junction bases with no gene match: 2.

Concerning this clonotype: No conserved phenylalanine or tryptophan ends this CDR3, so it is likely a read error. CDR3 DNA: TGTGTCAGCAGCCAGGAGACTCTCGTCAGCACAGATACGCAGTATCTT. Its protein is CVSSQETLVSTDTQYL. The chain links TRBV14 to TRBJ2-3; D ambiguous. Germline V gene data show CDR1 as SGHDN and CDR2 as FVKESK. CDR3 length: 16 residues.

Concerning this clonotype: A much larger clone sits a single nucleotide away, making a read error possible. The chain carries TRBV20-1 and TRBJ2-4, with 15 bases aligning to TRBD2. Germline lookup yields CDR1 DFQATT and CDR2 SNEGSKA (reference sequence). CDR3 size: 17 residues. Here the CDR3 reads CSAPGLAGGPAKSIQYF. The CDR3 DNA reads as TGCAGTGCTCCGGGACTAGCGGGAGGACCCGCCAAAAGCATTCAGTACTTC.

In regard to this clonotype: It is likely a read error, because the conserved phenylalanine at the end of the CDR3 is missing. This chain connects TRBV4-3 to TRBJ2-2; D is undetermined. In germline, CDR1 is LGHNA, CDR2 YSLEER. This CDR3 has 15 amino acids. Trimming stripped 0 bases from V and 6 bases from J, with 11 bases between. CDR3 residues: CASSQDLSSPGELFL. The CDR3 DNA sequence: TGCGCCAGCAGCCAAGATCTGAGTTCCCCCGGGGAGCTGTTTTTG.

The chain is built from TRBV7-8 and TRBJ2-5, with TRBD1 matching over 7 bases. The CDR3 contains 19 residues. The V segment lost 1 base and the J segment 1 base; nucleotides outside the gene matches: 15. Looked up from germline, CDR1 is SGHVS and CDR2 is FQNEAQ. CDR3 sequence reads: CASSLVPSGTVVIQETQYF. The CDR3 nucleotides are TGTGCCAGCAGCTTAGTCCCTTCCGGGACAGTGGTGATCCAAGAGACCCAGTACTTC.

Concerning this clonotype itself: A much larger clone lies a single base off, so this may be a read error. The chain recombines TRBV5-1 with TRBJ2-1, with 16 bases that match TRBD2. Germline assignment: CDR1 SGHRS and CDR2 YFSETQ. The CDR3 totals 16 residues. With V trimmed by 5 bases and J by 7 bases, 6 bases remained unmatched. CDR3 in amino acids: CASRWGLAGGPNEQFF. The CDR3 nucleotides read TGCGCCAGCAGGTGGGGACTAGCGGGAGGGCCGAATGAGCAGTTCTTC. The variable domain in full, completed from reference TRBV5-1 and TRBJ2-1, reads KAGVTQTPRYLIKTRGQQVTLSCSPISGHRSVSWYQQTPGQGLQFLFEYFSETQRNKGNFPGRFSGRQFSNSRSEMNVSTLELGDSALYLCASRWGLAGGPNEQFFGPGTRLTVL.

CDR3 protein: CASALPGTPYKQYF. In DNA, the CDR3 is TGTGCCAGCGCGCTACCCGGGACACCTTATAAGCAGTACTTC. The chain recombines TRBV6-1 with TRBJ2-7; D is possibly TRBD1 (6 bases). CDR1 is MNHNS, CDR2 SASEGT, per germline. V was cut by 8 bases and J by 8 bases, with 22 bases left in between. The CDR3 covers 14 residues.

The V gene is TRBV4-3, the J gene TRBJ2-3; 9 nucleotides match TRBD2. Germline V CDR1 and CDR2: LGHNA, YSLEER. With 5 bases clipped from V and 1 base from J, the junction kept 4 bases outside the gene matches. The CDR3 runs 15 residues. This CDR3 is CASSWASGGTDTQYF. CDR3 DNA: TGCGCCAGCAGCTGGGCTAGCGGGGGCACAGATACGCAGTATTTT.

Concerning this clonotype itself: At one end the junction does not follow the germline gene, possibly because of a read error. CDR3 bases: TGTTCCAGCGGTGGACTATCCAGGGGTTCACCCCTCCACTTT. Translation gives CSSGGLSRGSPLHF. J is TRBJ1-6 and V is TRBV6-1, with D tentatively TRBD1 (6 bases). The germline CDR1 and CDR2 sequences are MNHNS and SASEGT. This CDR3 spans 14 amino acids.

Regarding this clonotype: A read error may explain this, as a much larger clone is one base away. The chain links TRBV5-1 to TRBJ2-2, with 9 bases identical to TRBD1. The trim removed 6 bases at V and 3 bases at J, leaving 6 bases unmatched. The V gene's germline CDR1 is SGHRS and CDR2 YFSETQ. CDR3 length equals 15 residues. This CDR3 reads CASTRRQGDTGELFF. CDR3 coding DNA: TGCGCCAGCACTAGGAGACAGGGGGACACCGGGGAGCTGTTTTTT.

A word on this clonotype: Compared with germline, one end of the junction differs, possibly owing to a read error. This chain uses TRBV7-9 with TRBJ2-7; 8 bases fit TRBD2. This CDR3 comprises 18 residues. Germline assignment: CDR1 SEHNR and CDR2 FQNEAQ (reference sequence). Here the CDR3 reads CTSSRIGTSGASYYEQYF. The CDR3 nucleotides read TGTACCAGCAGCCGCATTGGCACTAGCGGAGCCTCCTACTACGAGCAGTACTTC.

Regarding this clonotype: A junction end diverges from the germline sequence, so it may reflect a read error. The rearrangement uses TRBV11-3 and TRBJ1-1; D is possibly TRBD1 (5 bases). The CDR3 contains 12 residues. The germline V gene encodes CDR1 SGHNT and CDR2 YENEEA. Here the CDR3 reads CTSSFGGTEAFF. For the CDR3, the DNA is TGTACCAGCAGCTTTGGGGGGACTGAAGCTTTTTTT.

Worth noting for this clonotype: Just one base apart from a much larger clone, this may be a read error. The chain carries TRBV7-9 and TRBJ1-5; TRBD1 is a possible D gene (6 bases). Germline V gives CDR1 SEHNR, CDR2 FQNEAQ (reference sequence). This CDR3 is built from 14 residues. CDR3 sequence (DNA): TGTGCCAGCAACTTACCCGGGGGCAGTCAGCCCCAGCATTTT. This encodes CASNLPGGSQPQHF. The whole variable domain, filled in from reference TRBV7-9 and TRBJ1-5, reads DTGVSQNPRHKITKRGQNVTFRCDPISEHNRLYWYRQTLGQGPEFLTYFQNEAQLEKSRLLSDRFSAERPKGSFSTLEIQRTEQGDSAMYLCASNLPGGSQPQHFGDGTRLSIL.